This paragraph reports one T cell receptor (beta chain). Its antigen is not known. The Oncomine TCR Beta short-read assay was what sequenced the DNA obtained from cultured CD4+ T cells. MiXCR, run by TCRdb on the PCR reads, gives a single entry per CDR3 protein. Seen here are under 20,000 distinct CDR3 sequences, about half observed once, and the top ten hold 13%. These data belong to a study of vaccination and CD4 T cells after COVID-19. Study summary: Investigators took post-vaccine samples a median roughly 73 days after dose two, within a range of 14 to 241.

The treatment: approximately 11-day PBMC culture with coronavirus spike peptide pools or control peptides (ViraFEST assay). The sequenced sample was cultured CD4+ T cells from blood. The sequence was obtained from a human donor with COVID-19.

The CDR3: CASSYRDNSPLHF. CDR3 in DNA: TGTGCCAGCAGTTACAGAGATAATTCACCCCTCCACTTT. V gene TRBV6-2 or TRBV6-3 combines with J gene TRBJ1-6; no definite D call. Looked up from germline, CDR1 is MNHEY and CDR2 is SVGEGT. Trimming took 2 bases from V and 5 from J, leaving 4 bases between them. The CDR3 is 13 amino acids.